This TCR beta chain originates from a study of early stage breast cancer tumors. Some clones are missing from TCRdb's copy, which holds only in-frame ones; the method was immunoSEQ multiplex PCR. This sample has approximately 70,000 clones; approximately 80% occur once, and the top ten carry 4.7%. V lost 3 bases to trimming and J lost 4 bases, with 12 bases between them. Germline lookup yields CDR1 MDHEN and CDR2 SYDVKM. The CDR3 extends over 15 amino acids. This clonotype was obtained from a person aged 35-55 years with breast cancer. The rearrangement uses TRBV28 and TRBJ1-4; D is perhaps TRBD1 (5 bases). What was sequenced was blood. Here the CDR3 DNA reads TGTGCCAGCAGTTTTGACGGGGCCTTTAATGAAAAACTGTTTTTT. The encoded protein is CASSFDGAFNEKLFF.